This T cell receptor beta chain was recovered during a study of Ad26.COV2.S vaccination and SARS-CoV-2 variants. For the study at large: Intramuscularly, Ad26.COV2.S was given either once or twice, 56 days apart.

The treatment denotes: some 19 received Ad26.COV2.S at low or high dose, single or two shots; 5 received placebo; per-sample allocation not given. It was on day 63 after the first vaccine or placebo injection that samples were taken. Sequenced by immunoSEQ multiplex PCR; TCRdb stores in-frame clones only, minus some. The table records some 340,000 clones, 86% of them present only once. The sequencing here drew on peripheral blood, taken in a trial of Ad26.COV2.S vaccine versus placebo. The clonotype originates from a person between 18 and 65 years old who received the Ad26.COV2.S COVID-19 vaccine or a placebo.

CDR3 loop: CASSSHPTSEETQYF. CDR3 coding DNA: TGTGCCAGCAGCTCCCACCCCACTAGCGAAGAGACCCAGTACTTC. This sequence joins TRBV9 and TRBJ2-5, with TRBD2 matching over 7 bases. Germline V gives CDR1 SGDLS, CDR2 YYNGEE. V trimming: 4 bases; J trimming: 3 bases; junction bases outside the gene matches: 9. CDR3 length equals 15 residues.